The present entry profiles one TCR beta chain with its context. A single base separates this from a much larger clone, so it may be a read error. TCR beta CDR3 regions were amplified from RNA. The HTBI primer set was used in a first-round RT-PCR of the TCR CDR3. From the multiplex PCR reads, TCRdb called clonotypes with MiXCR, one entry per CDR3 protein. The data show some 350,000 distinct CDR3 sequences, approximately 20% seen once. These data come from a study of T cells in Graves' hyperthyroidism and ophthalmopathy. The PBMCs had their origin in 8.5 to 10 ml of fresh peripheral blood. The CDR3 has 15 residues. Germline V gene data show CDR1 as MGHDK and CDR2 as SYGVNS.

The receptor was derived from a young woman with Graves' hyperthyroidism. The chain couples TRBV25-1 to TRBJ2-2, with D maybe TRBD2 (5 bases). The specimen sequenced was blood. The CDR3 nucleotides read TGTGCCAGCAGTGAATGGAGGTGCGACACCGGGGAGCTGTGTTTT. Its translation: CASSEWRCDTGELCF.